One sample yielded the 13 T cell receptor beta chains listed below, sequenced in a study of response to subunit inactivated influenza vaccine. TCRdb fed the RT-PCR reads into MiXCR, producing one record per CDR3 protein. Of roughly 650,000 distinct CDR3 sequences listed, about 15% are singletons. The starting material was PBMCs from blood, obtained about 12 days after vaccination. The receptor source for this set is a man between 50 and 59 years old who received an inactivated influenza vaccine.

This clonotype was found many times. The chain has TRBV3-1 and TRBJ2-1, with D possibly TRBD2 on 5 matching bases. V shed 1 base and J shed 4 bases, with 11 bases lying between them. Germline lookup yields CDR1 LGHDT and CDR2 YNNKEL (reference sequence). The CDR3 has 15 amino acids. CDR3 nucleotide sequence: TGTGCCAGCAGCCAAGGGCGGGTGTCTTACAATGAGCAGTTCTTC. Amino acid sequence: CASSQGRVSYNEQFF.

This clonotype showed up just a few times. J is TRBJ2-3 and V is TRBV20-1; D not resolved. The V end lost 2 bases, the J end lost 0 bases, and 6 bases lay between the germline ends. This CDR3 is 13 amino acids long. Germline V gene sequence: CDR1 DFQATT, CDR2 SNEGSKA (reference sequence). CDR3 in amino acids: CSARFRSTDTQYF. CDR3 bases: TGCAGTGCTAGATTCAGGAGCACAGATACGCAGTATTTT.

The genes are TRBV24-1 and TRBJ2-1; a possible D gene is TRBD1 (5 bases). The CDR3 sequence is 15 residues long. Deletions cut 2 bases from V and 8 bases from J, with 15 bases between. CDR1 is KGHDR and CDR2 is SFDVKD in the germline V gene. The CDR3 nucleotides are TGTGCCACCAGTGATTGGACAAGTACAAAGGATGAGCAGTTCTTC. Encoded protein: CATSDWTSTKDEQFF.

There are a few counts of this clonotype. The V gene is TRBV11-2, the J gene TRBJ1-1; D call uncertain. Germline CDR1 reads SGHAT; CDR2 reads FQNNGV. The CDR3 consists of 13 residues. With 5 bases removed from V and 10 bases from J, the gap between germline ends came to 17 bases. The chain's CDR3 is CASSQSGFEGAFF. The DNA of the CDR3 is TGTGCCAGCAGCCAGTCGGGCTTTGAGGGAGCTTTCTTT.

CDR3: CASSQASGTPNTEAFF. CDR3 bases: TGCGCCAGCAGCCAAGCCTCCGGGACACCGAACACTGAAGCTTTCTTT. This chain uses TRBV4-3 with TRBJ1-1; D may be TRBD1 (6 bases). Germline V gene sequence: CDR1 LGHNA, CDR2 YSLEER. CDR3 length equals 16 residues. The germline V and J ends were trimmed by 1 base and 1 base, with 13 bases remaining between them.

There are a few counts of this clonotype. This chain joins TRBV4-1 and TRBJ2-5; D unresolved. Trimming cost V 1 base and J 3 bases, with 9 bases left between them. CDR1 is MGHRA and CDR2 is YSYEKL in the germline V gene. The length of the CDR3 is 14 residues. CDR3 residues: CASSQVGQEETQYF. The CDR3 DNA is TGCGCCAGCAGCCAAGTCGGCCAAGAAGAGACCCAGTACTTC.

CDR3 in amino acids: CSAAAPPGTQYF. Here the CDR3 DNA reads TGCAGTGCTGCCGCACCGCCGGGGACCCAGTACTTC. This chain joins TRBV20-1 and TRBJ2-5; D gene unclear. Trimming cost V 5 bases and J 7 bases, with 14 bases left between them. The length of the CDR3 is 12 residues. Germline values: CDR1 DFQATT, CDR2 SNEGSKA (reference sequence).

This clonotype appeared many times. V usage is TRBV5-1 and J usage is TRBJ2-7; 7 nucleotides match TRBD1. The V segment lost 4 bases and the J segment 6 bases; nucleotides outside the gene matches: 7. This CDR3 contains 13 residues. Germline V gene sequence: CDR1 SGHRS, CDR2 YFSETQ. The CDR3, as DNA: TGCGCCAGCAGCCTGGACAGGAATAGCGAGCAGTACTTC. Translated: CASSLDRNSEQYF.

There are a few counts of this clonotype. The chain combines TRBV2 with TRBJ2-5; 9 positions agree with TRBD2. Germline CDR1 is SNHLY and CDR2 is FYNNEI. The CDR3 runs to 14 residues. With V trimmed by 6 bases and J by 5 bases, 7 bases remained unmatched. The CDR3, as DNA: TGTGCCAGCAGCCCACTAGCGGGTACGGAGACCCAGTACTTC. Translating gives CASSPLAGTETQYF.

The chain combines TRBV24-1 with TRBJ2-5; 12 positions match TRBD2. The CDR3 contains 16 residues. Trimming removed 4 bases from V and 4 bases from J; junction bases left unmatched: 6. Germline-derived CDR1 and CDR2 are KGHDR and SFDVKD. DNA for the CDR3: TGTGCCACCAGTGAAGCTAGCGGGAGGGCCCGAGAGACCCAGTACTTC. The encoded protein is CATSEASGRARETQYF.

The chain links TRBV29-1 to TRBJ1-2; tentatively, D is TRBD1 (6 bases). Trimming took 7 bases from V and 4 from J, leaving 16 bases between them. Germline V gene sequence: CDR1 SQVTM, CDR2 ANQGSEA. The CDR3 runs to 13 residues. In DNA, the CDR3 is TGCAGCGCTCGGGGGCGAGAGGGCTATGGCTACACCTTC. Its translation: CSARGREGYGYTF. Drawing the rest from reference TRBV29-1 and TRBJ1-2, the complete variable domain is SAVISQKPSRDICQRGTSLTIQCQVDSQVTMMFWYRQQPGQSLTLIATANQGSEATYESGFVIDKFPISRPNLTFSTLTVSNMSPEDSSIYLCSARGREGYGYTFGSGTRLTVV.

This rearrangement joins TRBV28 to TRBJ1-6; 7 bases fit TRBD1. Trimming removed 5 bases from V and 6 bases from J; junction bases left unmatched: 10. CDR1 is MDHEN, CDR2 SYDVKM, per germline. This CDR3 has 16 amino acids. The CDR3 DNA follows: TGTGCCAGCAGTACACGACAGGGAAGGGGTAATTCACCCCTCCACTTT. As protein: CASSTRQGRGNSPLHF.

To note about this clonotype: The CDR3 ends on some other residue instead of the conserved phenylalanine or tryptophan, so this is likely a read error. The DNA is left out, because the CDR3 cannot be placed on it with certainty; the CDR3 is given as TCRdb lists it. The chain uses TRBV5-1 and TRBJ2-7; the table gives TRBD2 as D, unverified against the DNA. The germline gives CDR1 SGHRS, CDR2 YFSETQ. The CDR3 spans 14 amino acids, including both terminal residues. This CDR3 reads CASSSGLADEREYL.